This T cell receptor beta chain was captured in a study of cytomegalovirus exposure and HLA in healthy donors. Whole-study results and caveats: TCR beta V segments were, for the most part, productive about 87% or about 30% of the time in an earlier analysis. In a later analysis, TCR association rates varied by HLA locus: DRB1 most, HLA-C fewest. In a later analysis, a genetic analysis reported fewer productive-TCR N-insertions in an Asian-associated ancestry cluster than the cohort average.

In regard to this clone: Its antigen is not identified.

V lost 5 bases, J lost 1 base, and 14 bases lay in between. Germline CDR1 is LGHNA and CDR2 is YNFKEQ. There are 16 residues in the CDR3. The PCR made use of 60 Vbeta and 13 Jbeta primers. Only in-frame clones appear in the TCRdb table, and some are missing; sequencing was by immunoSEQ multiplex PCR. The sample lists 200,000 to 250,000 clones; about 80% were seen once. Sequencing used PBMCs. The receptor comes from a middle-aged woman in good health and CMV-seronegative. This chain joins TRBV4-2 and TRBJ2-2; TRBD2 might be the D (5 bases). The CDR3 bases are TGTGCCAGCAGCAGCGTAATAGCGAAGAACACCGGGGAGCTGTTTTTT. This codes for CASSSVIAKNTGELFF.